This TCR beta chain was retrieved from a study of shared clonotypes between healthy human individuals. Findings and limits, study-wide: Estimated clonotype richness was generally higher in naive than memory subsets. Clonotypes not shared had lower generation probabilities than those common to all four donors.

This CDR3 is 14 amino acids long. J was trimmed by 9 bases and V by 1 base; bases with no gene match: 6. CDR1 PRHDT and CDR2 FYEKMQ come from the germline V gene (reference sequence). Remarks on this clone: Its antigen is still unknown.

Assay: immunoSEQ multiplex PCR; the TCRdb copy retains only in-frame clones and omits some. The table lists nearly 600,000 clones, nearly 97% of them singletons. Terminally differentiated effector memory CD45RA+ cells were excluded from the naive CD8 cells, which were CD45RO-negative and positively selected for CCR7. This clonotype was sampled from a woman aged 25-40 years in good health. The chain links TRBV13 to TRBJ2-1, with TRBD2 matching over 7 bases. Sequencing used naive CD8+ T cells sorted from blood. In DNA form, the CDR3 reads TGTGCCAGCAGCTTAGCGGGAGGAGACGGTGAGCAGTTCTTC. It yields the protein CASSLAGGDGEQFF.